These 27 T cell receptor beta chains were all obtained from the same sample, sequenced in a study of CD8 T cells in Susac syndrome. RNA, at about 0.5 to 1 ug, was reverse transcribed with random hexamers. TCRdb independently ran MiXCR on the immunoSEQ multiplex PCR reads; one entry per CDR3 protein. The repertoire consists of under 300,000 distinct CDR3 sequences, with 90% to 96% occurring once and the leading ten covering less than 0.11%. Input material: CD4+ T cells from PBMCs. These receptors came from a human donor with Susac syndrome.

The V gene is TRBV20-1, the J gene TRBJ2-5, with D perhaps TRBD1 (5 bases). V shed 0 bases and J shed 5 bases, with 16 bases lying between them. The CDR3 runs to 15 residues. Germline-derived CDR1 and CDR2 are DFQATT and SNEGSKA (reference sequence). The CDR3 bases are TGCAGTGCTAGAGATCCCGCCTCACCAGGGGAGACCCAGTACTTC. Encoded protein: CSARDPASPGETQYF.

This clonotype was seen once. This chain connects TRBV2 to TRBJ1-1; TRBD1 might be the D (6 bases). Trimming removed 3 bases from V and 0 bases from J, with 11 bases in between. This CDR3 spans 15 amino acids. Germline-derived CDR1 and CDR2 are SNHLY and FYNNEI. CDR3 coding DNA: TGTGCCAGCAGTGATCAGGGGCAAATGAACACTGAAGCTTTCTTT. Protein product: CASSDQGQMNTEAFF.

This clonotype was seen only once. V usage is TRBV29-1 and J usage is TRBJ1-1, with D hard to call. The CDR3 covers 12 residues. Looked up from germline, CDR1 is SQVTM and CDR2 is ANQGSEA. Trimming took off 5 bases at V and 11 bases at J, with 18 bases between the two ends. The CDR3 spells CSVSLDSLLAFF. CDR3 sequence (DNA): TGCAGCGTTTCCTTGGACTCCCTTCTCGCTTTCTTT.

The chain employs TRBV20-1 and TRBJ1-3; 9 bases align to TRBD1. V dropped 2 bases and J dropped 4; count of bases not matched to a gene: 6. The CDR3 loop spans 15 amino acids. Germline lookup yields CDR1 DFQATT and CDR2 SNEGSKA (reference sequence). The CDR3 sequence: CSARTFGQGGNTIYF. The DNA of the CDR3 is TGCAGTGCTAGAACCTTCGGACAGGGGGGAAACACCATATATTTT.

The V gene is TRBV18, the J gene TRBJ2-1, with TRBD1 matching over 7 bases. The CDR3 runs 15 residues. Germline trimming cut 3 bases from V and 6 bases from J; bases unmatched to any gene: 8. Looked up from germline, CDR1 is KGHSH and CDR2 is LQKENI. The chain's CDR3 is CASSPPGQIANEQFF. For the CDR3, the DNA is TGTGCCAGCTCACCTCCGGGACAGATAGCCAATGAGCAGTTCTTC.

The chain couples TRBV3-1 to TRBJ2-7; 8 bases are shared with TRBD2. Germline CDR1 and CDR2: LGHDT and YNNKEL (reference sequence). The CDR3 is 18 amino acids. V trimming: 0 bases; J trimming: 2 bases; junction bases outside the gene matches: 12. For the CDR3, the DNA is TGTGCCAGCAGCCAAGAAGGCGAGCGGGAGTGGTGGACCTACGAGCAGTACTTC. Translated, it gives CASSQEGEREWWTYEQYF.

The CDR3 loop reads CASSLGAKRATFSEQYF. DNA for the CDR3: TGTGCCAGCAGCTTAGGGGCCAAGCGAGCGACCTTCTCCGAGCAGTACTTC. J is TRBJ2-7 and V is TRBV13; D remains unclear. V was pared by 0 bases and J by 6 bases, with 21 bases between. CDR1 is PRHDT, CDR2 FYEKMQ, per germline (reference sequence). The CDR3 runs to 17 residues.

V usage is TRBV20-1 and J usage is TRBJ2-1; a weak D match, TRBD1 (6 bases). With 5 bases removed from V and 9 bases from J, the gap between germline ends came to 11 bases. From germline, CDR1 is DFQATT and CDR2 SNEGSKA (reference sequence). The CDR3 totals 11 residues. CDR3 region: CSARQGFEQFF. CDR3 coding DNA: TGCAGTGCTCGTCAGGGGTTTGAGCAGTTCTTC.

The V call is TRBV19, the J call TRBJ2-1, with TRBD1 identical over 7 bases. This CDR3 is built from 15 residues. V dropped 7 bases and J dropped 0; count of bases not matched to a gene: 6. The germline CDR1 and CDR2 sequences are LNHDA and SQIVND (reference sequence). For the CDR3, the DNA is TGTGCCAGTAAAAACTCAGGGGGCTCCTACAATGAGCAGTTCTTC. Translated, it gives CASKNSGGSYNEQFF.

The rearrangement links TRBV2 to TRBJ1-4; no definite D call. This CDR3 spans 14 amino acids. V was cut by 4 bases and J by 8 bases, with 14 bases left in between. The V gene's germline CDR1 is SNHLY and CDR2 FYNNEI. This CDR3 reads CASSVTWAREKLFF. The CDR3 DNA reads as TGTGCCAGCAGTGTCACCTGGGCGCGAGAAAAACTGTTTTTT.

The chain uses TRBV21-1 and TRBJ2-7; the tabulated D call, TRBD1, remains unverified against the DNA. TRBV21-1 is a pseudogene segment. This CDR3 comprises 15 residues. As DNA, the CDR3 is TGTGCCAGCAGCAAAGTGGGGACGGTCTCCTACGAGCAGTACTTC. Its protein product is CASSKVGTVSYEQYF.

The chain is built from TRBV24-1 and TRBJ1-1; 9 bases are a match to TRBD1. V shed 7 bases, J shed 7 bases, and the junction held 3 bases outside the gene matches. The CDR3 spans 12 residues. The germline V gene encodes CDR1 KGHDR and CDR2 SFDVKD. Here the CDR3 DNA reads TGTGCCACCAGCAGACAGGGGGGTGAAGCTTTCTTT. Translating it yields CATSRQGGEAFF.

The CDR3 protein is CASSYSTDLRHAFF. The CDR3 coding sequence is TGTGCCAGCAGTTACTCGACCGACTTGCGTCACGCTTTCTTT. The chain employs TRBV6-5 and TRBJ1-1, with D unresolved. This CDR3 is built from 14 residues. Trimming removed 0 bases at V and 11 bases at J, with 16 bases between. The germline V gene encodes CDR1 MNHEY and CDR2 SVGAGI.

This clonotype appeared a single time. The CDR3 spells CASSSDLTGPEDTQYF. The CDR3 coding sequence is TGTGCCAGCAGCTCAGACCTCACAGGGCCAGAGGATACGCAGTATTTT. The chain links TRBV7-3 to TRBJ2-3; maybe TRBD1 (6 bases). CDR3 length equals 16 residues. Between the trimmed V and J ends, which lost 4 bases and 6 bases, there was a span of 20 bases. Germline loops: CDR1 SGHTA, CDR2 FQGTGA.

This rearrangement joins TRBV29-1 to TRBJ2-1; 8 nucleotides line up with TRBD1. The CDR3 spans 13 residues. Germline V gene data show CDR1 as SQVTM and CDR2 as ANQGSEA. The ends lost 8 bases at V and 7 bases at J; junction bases unmatched: 10. CDR3 bases: TGCAGCAGCGACAGGGGCAAACGGAATGAGCAGTTCTTC. Its protein product is CSSDRGKRNEQFF.

The gene calls are TRBV20-1 and TRBJ2-7; D possibly matches TRBD1 or TRBD2 (5 bases each). The CDR3 sequence is 14 residues long. Germline V gene lookup returns CDR1 DFQATT and CDR2 SNEGSKA (reference sequence). V lost 2 bases, J lost 7 bases, and 18 bases lay in between. The CDR3 loop reads CSARSRVPSGEQYF. CDR3 coding DNA: TGCAGTGCTAGATCCAGGGTCCCGTCGGGAGAGCAGTACTTC.

A single count supports this clonotype. V is TRBV9 and J is TRBJ2-1; no firm D call. The V end lost 2 bases, the J end lost 5 bases, and 11 bases lay between the germline ends. This CDR3 has 14 residues. Germline CDR1 and CDR2: SGDLS and YYNGEE. CDR3 loop: CASSVTLKDNEQFF. CDR3 in DNA: TGTGCCAGCAGCGTCACCCTGAAGGACAATGAGCAGTTCTTC.

V usage is TRBV20-1 and J usage is TRBJ1-2; D gene uncertain. This CDR3 region has 11 residues. Germline V gene data show CDR1 as DFQATT and CDR2 as SNEGSKA (reference sequence). Deletions cut 2 bases from V and 4 bases from J, with 5 bases between. The CDR3 DNA follows: TGCAGTGCTAGAACGTCCTATGGCTACACCTTC. Protein sequence: CSARTSYGYTF.

In this sample, this clonotype turned up a few times. The chain recombines TRBV30 with TRBJ1-1, with unresolved D. The CDR3 has 13 residues. The germline CDR1 and CDR2 sequences are GTSNPN and SVGIG (reference sequence). V was trimmed by 2 bases and J by 0 bases, leaving 7 bases between them. The DNA for the CDR3 is TGTGCCTGGAGTCGCGGAGTGAACACTGAAGCTTTCTTT. This encodes CAWSRGVNTEAFF.

This rearrangement joins TRBV29-1 to TRBJ2-4; D might be TRBD1 (6 bases). The CDR3 runs 16 residues. The V and J ends lost 6 bases and 0 bases respectively, with 18 bases between them. Germline CDR1 is SQVTM and CDR2 is ANQGSEA. CDR3 coding DNA: TGCAGCGTCAAGGGTACAGGGTTACTAGCCAAAAACATTCAGTACTTC. Translated, it gives CSVKGTGLLAKNIQYF.

The chain joins TRBV29-1 to TRBJ1-3, with D unresolved. V was pared by 7 bases and J by 8 bases, with 12 bases between. Germline CDR1 and CDR2: SQVTM and ANQGSEA. This CDR3 has 11 residues. The CDR3 region is CSAYGRDTIYF. The CDR3, as DNA: TGCAGCGCTTACGGGAGGGACACCATATATTTT.

The chain combines TRBV12-3 or TRBV12-4 with TRBJ2-5, with no clear D. V was pared by 6 bases and J by 4 bases, with 24 bases between. The CDR3 extends over 17 amino acids. The CDR3 region has the DNA TGTGCCAGCAGCCCGGCTCAGAGACCTACCCTAAGAGAGACCCAGTACTTC. Translation: CASSPAQRPTLRETQYF.

This clonotype was observed once. The chain couples TRBV18 to TRBJ2-4, with 10 bases aligning to TRBD1. The CDR3 extends over 19 amino acids. Germline assignment: CDR1 KGHSH and CDR2 LQKENI. V gave up 3 bases and J gave up 1 base; unmatched junction bases: 12. The DNA for the CDR3 is TGTGCCAGCTCACCTCGCCGGGACAGGGGACAGGAGGCCAAAAACATTCAGTACTTC. The encoded protein is CASSPRRDRGQEAKNIQYF.

This clonotype was observed a single time. The chain links TRBV5-1 to TRBJ2-2; no clear D. V dropped 1 base and J dropped 3 bases, with 10 bases sitting between them. Germline V lookup: CDR1 SGHRS, CDR2 YFSETQ. The CDR3 sequence is 15 residues long. The DNA of the CDR3 is TGCGCCAGCAGCTTGAGGAGCGCGGACACCGGGGAGCTGTTTTTT. It yields the protein CASSLRSADTGELFF.

This rearrangement joins TRBV18 to TRBJ1-4; D may be TRBD1 (5 bases). V gave up 0 bases and J gave up 8 bases, with 13 bases separating them. Germline CDR1 and CDR2: KGHSH and LQKENI. The CDR3 extends over 15 amino acids. The CDR3 DNA is TGTGCCAGCTCACCACCGGGCAGGGTTGGGGAAAAACTGTTTTTT. It encodes CASSPPGRVGEKLFF.

Concerning this clonotype itself: Compared with germline, one end of the junction differs, possibly owing to a read error. The J gene is TRBJ1-2, the V gene TRBV25-1; no firm D call. The CDR3 sequence is 15 residues long. Germline assignment: CDR1 MGHDK and CDR2 SYGVNS. CDR3 nucleotide sequence: TGTGCCAGCAGCGCCTCGCCGCTACGGAACTATGGCCACACCTTC. This encodes CASSASPLRNYGHTF.

V usage is TRBV7-8 and J usage is TRBJ2-7; D perhaps matches TRBD1 (6 bases). The V end was cut by 0 bases, the J end by 3 bases, with 6 bases between. CDR1 and CDR2 from the germline V gene are SGHVS and FQNEAQ. CDR3 size: 13 residues. DNA for the CDR3: TGTGCCAGCAGCTTAGCGGACAGCTACGAGCAGTACTTC. This codes for CASSLADSYEQYF.